This T cell receptor (beta chain) was captured by sequencing in a study of cytomegalovirus exposure and HLA in healthy donors. Notes on the study in general: Specificity for CMV antigens was confirmed in vitro for a few of the CMV-associated chains. That first-cohort TCR clusters tended to co-occur in the 90 to 150 validation repertoires was found in a later analysis.

Notes on this clone: Its antigen is unidentified.

This CDR3 has 11 amino acids. Trimming took 4 bases from V and 2 from J, leaving 3 bases between them. Germline CDR1 reads SGHVS; CDR2 reads FQNEAQ. Some clones are missing from TCRdb's copy, which holds only in-frame ones; the method was immunoSEQ multiplex PCR. This table has about 110,000 clones, under 85% appearing once. This chain connects TRBV7-8 to TRBJ2-7; D is undetermined. The origin of this receptor is a woman between 18 and 29 years old in good health and CMV-seronegative. The specimen sequenced was PBMCs. The CDR3 DNA is TGTGCCAGCAGCTCTACCTACGAGCAGTACTTC. The encoded protein is CASSSTYEQYF.